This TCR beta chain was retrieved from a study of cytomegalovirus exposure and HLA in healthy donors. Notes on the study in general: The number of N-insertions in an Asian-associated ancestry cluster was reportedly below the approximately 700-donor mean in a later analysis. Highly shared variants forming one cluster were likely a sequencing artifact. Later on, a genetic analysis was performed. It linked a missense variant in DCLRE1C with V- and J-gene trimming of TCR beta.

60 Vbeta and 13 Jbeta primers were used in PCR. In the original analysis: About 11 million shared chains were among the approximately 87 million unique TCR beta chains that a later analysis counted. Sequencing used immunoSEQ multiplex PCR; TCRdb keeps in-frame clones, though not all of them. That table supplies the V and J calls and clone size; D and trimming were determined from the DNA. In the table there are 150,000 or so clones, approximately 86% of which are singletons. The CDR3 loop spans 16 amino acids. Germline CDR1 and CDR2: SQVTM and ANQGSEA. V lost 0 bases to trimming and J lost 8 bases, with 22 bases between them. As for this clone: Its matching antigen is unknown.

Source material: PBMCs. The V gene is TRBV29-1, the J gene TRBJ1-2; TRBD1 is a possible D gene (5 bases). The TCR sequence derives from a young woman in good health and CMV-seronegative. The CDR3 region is CSVEEHGNRRDPGYTF. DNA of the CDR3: TGCAGCGTTGAAGAACACGGAAACAGGAGAGATCCCGGCTACACCTTC. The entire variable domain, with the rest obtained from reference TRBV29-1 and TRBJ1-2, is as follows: SAVISQKPSRDICQRGTSLTIQCQVDSQVTMMFWYRQQPGQSLTLIATANQGSEATYESGFVIDKFPISRPNLTFSTLTVSNMSPEDSSIYLCSVEEHGNRRDPGYTFGSGTRLTVV.